One and the same sample provided the 30 T cell receptor beta chains below, sequenced in a study of T cell responses to AZD1222 COVID-19 vaccine (TCRdb year 2021). The time point label on this specimen signifies: baseline before first vaccination. Library construction relied on the immunoSEQ multiplex PCR assay. What TCRdb holds here is the immuneACCESS table cut down to in-frame rearrangements. Part of the clones is not present; checked against another copy, under half of the missing clones reflect an unresolved V gene, and the others are unexplained. The sample table holds approximately 160,000 clones, of which around 90% were seen once. Jointly, the top ten make up 5% of the sample. Sequenced here: peripheral blood, sampled on day 0 of AZD1222 vaccination. The receptors here all came from an adult in good health.

This chain joins TRBV7-2 and TRBJ2-1; the D gene is possibly TRBD2 (7 bases). The V and J ends lost 7 bases and 9 bases respectively, with 19 bases between them. This CDR3 has 14 amino acids. Germline assignment: CDR1 SGHTA and CDR2 FQGNSA. The CDR3 DNA is TGTGCCAGCACCGGGGGCCGACTAGCTAGTGAGCAGTTCTTC. Protein product: CASTGGRLASEQFF.

This rearrangement joins TRBV29-1 to TRBJ1-1, with D uncertain. In germline, CDR1 is SQVTM, CDR2 ANQGSEA. CDR3 size: 14 residues. V lost 4 bases to trimming and J lost 0 bases, with 12 bases between them. DNA for the CDR3: TGCAGCGTTGTTCCCGCGGGGATGAACACTGAAGCTTTCTTT. This gives the protein CSVVPAGMNTEAFF.

The chain links TRBV2 to TRBJ1-4; 7 bases are a match to TRBD1. Germline values: CDR1 SNHLY, CDR2 FYNNEI. After removal of 6 bases from V and 0 bases from J, the junction contained 7 bases not matched to a gene. There are 16 residues in the CDR3. The CDR3 DNA follows: TGTGCCAGCAGGAGGGGGCGAGCCACAACTAATGAAAAACTGTTTTTT. Protein product: CASRRGRATTNEKLFF.

The rearrangement uses TRBV6-5 and TRBJ1-5; D perhaps matches TRBD1 (5 bases). The V end lost 3 bases, the J end lost 7 bases, and 10 bases lay between the germline ends. Per germline, CDR1 MNHEY and CDR2 SVGAGI. CDR3 length equals 13 residues. CDR3 amino acids: CASSYGGAQPQHF. Written as DNA, the CDR3 is TGTGCCAGCAGTTATGGAGGGGCCCAGCCCCAGCATTTT.

The genes are TRBV6-2 or TRBV6-3 and TRBJ2-7, with 7 positions matching TRBD2. Germline V gene data show CDR1 as MNHEY and CDR2 as SVGEGT. V lost 0 bases and J lost 5; bases outside the gene matches: 4. The CDR3 runs 14 residues. CDR3 DNA: TGTGCCAGCAGTTACTCAACTACTAGCGACGAGCAGTACTTC. Translated, it gives CASSYSTTSDEQYF.

The genes are TRBV5-6 and TRBJ1-6, with D uncertain. Trimming took 0 bases from V and 7 from J, leaving 8 bases between them. Germline V gives CDR1 SGHDT, CDR2 YYEEEE. This CDR3 contains 14 residues. CDR3 nucleotide sequence: TGTGCCAGCAGCTTGGGAACGGGAAATTCACCCCTCCACTTT. It translates to CASSLGTGNSPLHF.

This chain links TRBV28 with TRBJ1-2; 7 positions match TRBD1. CDR3 size: 13 residues. Germline assignment: CDR1 MDHEN and CDR2 SYDVKM. V lost 7 bases and J lost 5; bases outside the gene matches: 7. The CDR3 loop is CASMLTGNYGYTF. CDR3 bases: TGTGCCAGCATGTTGACAGGGAATTATGGCTACACCTTC.

The V gene is TRBV6-6, the J gene TRBJ2-5, with TRBD1 matching over 9 bases. The germline gives CDR1 MNHNY, CDR2 SVGAGI (reference sequence). The V and J ends lost 5 bases and 1 base, in that order; junction bases with no gene match: 2. The length of the CDR3 is 14 residues. DNA for the CDR3: TGTGCCAGCAGTCAACAGGGGGCCCAAGAGACCCAGTACTTC. Residues: CASSQQGAQETQYF.

The chain links TRBV7-3 to TRBJ2-2; D uncertain. Trimming took 6 bases from V and 6 from J, leaving 11 bases between them. Per germline, CDR1 SGHTA and CDR2 FQGTGA. This CDR3 has 13 residues. The CDR3 reads CASSLDWSGELFF. CDR3 nucleotides: TGTGCCAGCAGTCTTGATTGGTCCGGGGAGCTGTTTTTT.

The V gene is TRBV6-5, the J gene TRBJ2-3; D call uncertain. Trimming pared 0 bases from V and 2 bases from J, leaving 9 bases between. CDR1 and CDR2 from the germline V gene are MNHEY and SVGAGI. The CDR3 has 15 amino acids. CDR3 sequence reads: CASSYSFRYTDTQYF. In DNA, the CDR3 is TGTGCCAGCAGTTACTCTTTCCGATACACAGATACGCAGTATTTT.

V usage is TRBV28 and J usage is TRBJ2-7; TRBD1 matches 8 bases. There are 15 residues in the CDR3. Losses at the gene ends were 6 bases for V and 4 bases for J; bases not matched to a gene: 11. Germline V CDR1 and CDR2: MDHEN, SYDVKM. The CDR3 is CASSVGGQAFYEQYF. The CDR3 DNA follows: TGTGCCAGCAGCGTAGGGGGACAGGCATTTTACGAGCAGTACTTC. Full variable domain (missing parts from reference TRBV28 and TRBJ2-7): DVKVTQSSRYLVKRTGEKVFLECVQDMDHENMFWYRQDPGLGLRLIYFSYDVKMKEKGDIPEGYSVSREKKERFSLILESASTNQTSMYLCASSVGGQAFYEQYFGPGTRLTVT.

The chain combines TRBV28 with TRBJ1-3; possible D gene TRBD1, 5 bases. The V gene lost 7 bases and the J gene lost 0 bases, with 16 bases spanning the gap. The CDR3 is 16 residues long. In germline, CDR1 is MDHEN, CDR2 SYDVKM. The CDR3 region has the DNA TGTGCCAGCAACTTCGGGACTTCTCGCTCTGGAAACACCATATATTTT. Its translation: CASNFGTSRSGNTIYF.

This clone was recorded only once. CDR3 bases: TGTGCCAGCTCATCGCAGGGGGTGACAAATCAGCCCCAGCATTTT. As protein: CASSSQGVTNQPQHF. The chain employs TRBV18 and TRBJ1-5; 7 positions agree with TRBD1. V was clipped by 5 bases and J by 4 bases; unmatched bases: 8. The germline gives CDR1 KGHSH, CDR2 LQKENI. The length of the CDR3 is 15 residues.

The chain is built from TRBV6-2 or TRBV6-3 and TRBJ2-3; weak D call: TRBD2 (5 bases). Germline V gives CDR1 MNHEY, CDR2 SVGEGT. V lost 0 bases and J 5 bases, leaving 12 bases between the germline ends. The CDR3 sequence is 15 residues long. CDR3 sequence: CASSYSGREGDTQYF. CDR3 nucleotide sequence: TGTGCCAGCAGTTACTCGGGCCGGGAAGGAGATACGCAGTATTTT.

The V and J genes are TRBV2 and TRBJ1-1; no definite D call. Per germline, CDR1 SNHLY and CDR2 FYNNEI. V was cut by 2 bases and J by 0 bases, with 13 bases left in between. This CDR3 region has 16 residues. The CDR3 bases are TGTGCCAGCAGTGAAAGCGCGGGATTAATGAACACTGAAGCTTTCTTT. As protein: CASSESAGLMNTEAFF.

This clone was seen just once. The chain is built from TRBV6-5 and TRBJ2-1, with TRBD2 matching 9 bases. Germline-derived CDR1 and CDR2 are MNHEY and SVGAGI. The CDR3 sequence is 14 residues long. Unmatched junction bases numbered 4, after V lost 7 bases and J lost 3 bases. In nucleotides, the CDR3 is TGTGCCAGCAAGCGGGAGGTCGGCTACAATGAGCAGTTCTTC. It translates to CASKREVGYNEQFF.

The CDR3 spells CASSPGRQYGYTF. CDR3 DNA: TGTGCCAGCAGCCCCGGGCGGCAGTATGGCTACACCTTC. The chain has TRBV7-2 and TRBJ1-2; D gene uncertain. Trimming left V 5 bases short and J 5 bases short, with 12 bases between. Germline V gives CDR1 SGHTA, CDR2 FQGNSA. This CDR3 has 13 residues.

The chain links TRBV5-5 to TRBJ2-1; D is uncertain. The CDR3 totals 15 residues. Trimming took off 4 bases at V and 10 bases at J, with 21 bases between the two ends. Germline CDR1 is SGHKS and CDR2 is YYEKEE (reference sequence). The CDR3 reads CASSRTDFKSGEQFF. Here the CDR3 DNA reads TGTGCCAGCAGCCGGACGGATTTCAAAAGTGGGGAGCAGTTCTTC.

This chain links TRBV13 with TRBJ1-6, with 7 bases aligning to TRBD1. V trimming: 5 bases; J trimming: 8 bases; junction bases outside the gene matches: 9. The CDR3 is made up of 15 amino acids. The germline V gene has CDR1 PRHDT and CDR2 FYEKMQ (reference sequence). Here the CDR3 reads CASSLRGRADSPLHF. CDR3 nucleotide sequence: TGTGCCAGCAGCCTAAGGGGGCGCGCTGATTCACCCCTCCACTTT.

This clone has only a few counts. The chain employs TRBV19 and TRBJ1-5; TRBD1 might be the D (5 bases). Germline V CDR1 and CDR2: LNHDA, SQIVND (reference sequence). The V end was cut by 4 bases, the J end by 3 bases, with 22 bases between. The CDR3 has 18 amino acids. The CDR3 DNA sequence: TGTGCCAGTAGTAGGGGCAAGACTTCGGGTTTTAACAATCAGCCCCAGCATTTT. Translated: CASSRGKTSGFNNQPQHF.

The genes are TRBV4-2 and TRBJ1-3, with D uncertain. Germline V CDR1 and CDR2: LGHNA, YNFKEQ. CDR3 length: 17 amino acids. Trimming removed 0 bases from V and 0 bases from J, with 12 bases in between. The CDR3 loop reads CASSQDWGALSGNTIYF. DNA of the CDR3: TGTGCCAGCAGCCAAGATTGGGGAGCGCTCTCTGGAAACACCATATATTTT.

The CDR3 loop reads CASTAGGEPNTEAFF. In DNA, the CDR3 is TGTGCCAGCACTGCAGGGGGCGAGCCTAACACTGAAGCTTTCTTT. The chain joins TRBV2 to TRBJ1-1; 8 nucleotides line up with TRBD1. This CDR3 contains 15 residues. V lost 7 bases and J lost 2; bases outside the gene matches: 9. CDR1 is SNHLY, CDR2 FYNNEI, per germline.

This sequence joins TRBV5-5 and TRBJ2-1, with D perhaps TRBD1 or TRBD2 (5 bases each). The ends were cut back, 4 bases at V and 0 bases at J, with 20 bases in the middle. CDR3 length equals 18 residues. Per the germline V gene, CDR1 is SGHKS and CDR2 is YYEKEE (reference sequence). In DNA form, the CDR3 reads TGTGCCAGCAGCCGACAGTGGGGGAGCCCCCTCTCCTACAATGAGCAGTTCTTC. It translates to CASSRQWGSPLSYNEQFF.

This chain connects TRBV2 to TRBJ1-1; D gene uncertain. Looked up from germline, CDR1 is SNHLY and CDR2 is FYNNEI. The CDR3 has 15 residues. With 3 bases removed from V and 3 bases from J, the gap between germline ends came to 14 bases. The CDR3 DNA is TGTGCCAGCAGTGAGATGGGATCACTGTACACTGAAGCTTTCTTT. Amino acids: CASSEMGSLYTEAFF.

This clone was detected a few times. The chain joins TRBV2 to TRBJ2-7; 9 bases are shared with TRBD1. The CDR3 runs 13 residues. Trimming took 10 bases from V and 7 from J; bases not matched to a gene: 11. CDR1 and CDR2 from the germline V gene are SNHLY and FYNNEI. CDR3 nucleotide sequence: TGTGCCACCCGACCACAGGGGGCGCGAGAGCAGTACTTC. It encodes CATRPQGAREQYF.

This clone has only one observation. The genes are TRBV28 and TRBJ1-6; TRBD1 aligns across 9 bases. Germline-derived CDR1 and CDR2 are MDHEN and SYDVKM. The CDR3 is 15 amino acids. The ends lost 7 bases at V and 11 bases at J; junction bases unmatched: 12. Here the CDR3 DNA reads TGTGCCAGCACCACCCGGCCGGGACAGGGTCCACCCCTCCACTTT. Translation: CASTTRPGQGPPLHF.

V and J are TRBV25-1 and TRBJ2-1, with D perhaps assigned TRBD1 or TRBD2 (5 bases each). The CDR3 runs 15 residues. V was pared by 4 bases and J by 7 bases, with 17 bases between. CDR1 is MGHDK, CDR2 SYGVNS, per germline. CDR3 DNA sequence: TGTGCCAGCAGTGTGAGATGGGGGATTGCGAATGAGCAGTTCTTC. It specifies CASSVRWGIANEQFF.

This chain links TRBV28 with TRBJ1-2, with unresolved D. The length of the CDR3 is 10 residues. V was cut by 10 bases and J by 4 bases, with 7 bases left in between. The germline V gene encodes CDR1 MDHEN and CDR2 SYDVKM. This CDR3 reads CATLRYGYTF. The CDR3 bases are TGTGCCACCCTCCGCTATGGCTACACCTTC.

The chain employs TRBV5-4 and TRBJ2-1; TRBD2 matches 11 bases. CDR3 length equals 16 residues. Germline V lookup: CDR1 SGHNT, CDR2 YYREEE (reference sequence). J was trimmed by 6 bases and V by 4 bases; bases with no gene match: 9. The CDR3 here is CASSPWTSGFVNEQFF. CDR3 coding DNA: TGTGCCAGCAGCCCTTGGACTAGCGGGTTTGTCAATGAGCAGTTCTTC.

V usage is TRBV6-4 and J usage is TRBJ2-1; 10 positions match TRBD2. CDR1 is MRHNA and CDR2 is SNTAGT in the germline V gene. The CDR3 runs to 16 residues. V was clipped by 0 bases and J by 4 bases; unmatched bases: 3. The CDR3 DNA reads as TGTGCCAGCAGTGACTCCCTAGCGGGAGATTACAATGAGCAGTTCTTC. Translated: CASSDSLAGDYNEQFF.